The 30 T cell receptor beta chains below come from one sample, sequenced in a study of cytomegalovirus exposure and HLA in healthy donors. PCR used 60 Vbeta primers and 13 Jbeta primers. Data came from immunoSEQ multiplex PCR; TCRdb stores just in-frame clones and leaves some out. The table includes under 200,000 clones, roughly 80% detected once. What was sequenced was PBMCs. These receptors came from a young woman in good health and CMV-seronegative.

The genes are TRBV28 and TRBJ2-5; D is unresolved. Matching the DNA end better, TRBJ2-7 makes the J call doubtful. From germline, CDR1 is MDHEN and CDR2 SYDVKM. This CDR3 has 14 amino acids. CDR3 sequence: CASSSPNGVYEQYF. The CDR3 coding sequence is TGTGCCAGCAGTTCTCCGAATGGAGTCTACGAGCAGTACTTC.

The chain joins TRBV6-1 to TRBJ2-1, with TRBD2 identical over 9 bases. V trimming: 5 bases; J trimming: 1 base; junction bases outside the gene matches: 3. The germline gives CDR1 MNHNS, CDR2 SASEGT. CDR3 length: 15 residues. Here the CDR3 reads CASSLSGSSYNEQFF. The CDR3 DNA is TGTGCCAGCAGTCTTAGCGGGAGTTCCTACAATGAGCAGTTCTTC.

This clone was recorded once. The rearrangement uses TRBV28 and TRBJ1-2; D is uncertain. Germline CDR1 and CDR2: MDHEN and SYDVKM. This CDR3 comprises 14 residues. V was shortened by 5 bases and J by 4 bases, with 14 bases between the two germline ends. Here the CDR3 DNA reads TGTGCCAGCAGTCAGACCGCGGCGGGCTATGGCTACACCTTC. It codes for CASSQTAAGYGYTF.

This chain joins TRBV4-2 and TRBJ1-2, with D perhaps matching TRBD1 (5 bases). The ends were cut back, 6 bases at V and 5 bases at J, with 13 bases in the middle. CDR3 size: 13 residues. Germline V lookup: CDR1 LGHNA, CDR2 YNFKEQ. Here the CDR3 DNA reads TGTGCCAGCAGTAGCCAGGGTTTGTATGGCTACACCTTC. It translates to CASSSQGLYGYTF.

The J gene is TRBJ1-6, the V gene TRBV13; possibly TRBD1 for D (5 bases). Germline V gene data show CDR1 as PRHDT and CDR2 as FYEKMQ (reference sequence). V was trimmed by 3 bases and J by 8 bases, leaving 11 bases between them. The CDR3 is 14 amino acids. The CDR3 region is CASSFDGADSPLHF. CDR3 nucleotides: TGTGCCAGCAGCTTTGATGGGGCGGATTCACCCCTCCACTTT.

The J gene is TRBJ2-1, the V gene TRBV4-3; 9 bases agree with TRBD2. The CDR3 totals 18 residues. V shed 0 bases and J 4 bases; nucleotides not matched to a gene: 10. CDR1 and CDR2 (germline): LGHNA, YSLEER. The CDR3 reads CASSQDLAGHPSYNEQFF. CDR3 DNA sequence: TGCGCCAGCAGCCAAGACCTAGCGGGGCATCCATCTTACAATGAGCAGTTCTTC.

This clone was detected a few times. This chain joins TRBV4-3 and TRBJ1-1; tentative D call: TRBD1 (6 bases). V was shortened by 4 bases and J by 1 base, with 16 bases between the two germline ends. This CDR3 contains 16 residues. Germline V lookup: CDR1 LGHNA, CDR2 YSLEER. CDR3 sequence: CASSPYQGGGNTEAFF. The CDR3 coding sequence is TGCGCCAGCAGCCCATACCAAGGGGGTGGGAACACTGAAGCTTTCTTT.

To note about this clone: One end of the junction varies from germline; a read error may be responsible. Different DNA sequences within this sample yield the same CDR3. The CDR3 here is CASSLAGVGETQYF. The CDR3 DNA reads TGTGCCAGCAGCCTAGCGGGAGTAGGAGAGACCCAGTACTTC. The rearrangement joins TRBV7-2 to TRBJ2-5; 10 nucleotides agree with TRBD2. The CDR3 covers 14 residues. Germline V gene data show CDR1 as SGHTA and CDR2 as FQGNSA.

The chain is built from TRBV28 and TRBJ2-3, with a weak D call TRBD2 (6 bases). V dropped 5 bases and J dropped 8 bases, with 20 bases sitting between them. Looked up from germline, CDR1 is MDHEN and CDR2 is SYDVKM. There are 15 residues in the CDR3. This chain's CDR3 is CASSQPSGAGTTQYF. In DNA, the CDR3 is TGTGCCAGCAGTCAGCCTTCGGGAGCAGGGACTACGCAGTATTTT.

The chain uses TRBV19 and TRBJ1-5; D is ambiguous. The CDR3 sequence is 13 residues long. The germline V gene encodes CDR1 LNHDA and CDR2 SQIVND (reference sequence). Trimming removed 6 bases from V and 0 bases from J, with 6 bases in between. The CDR3 sequence: CASSSVSNQPQHF. In nucleotides, the CDR3 is TGTGCCAGTAGCAGTGTTAGCAATCAGCCCCAGCATTTT.

The chain joins TRBV11-3 to TRBJ1-1; D gene uncertain. Trimming removed 5 bases at V and 2 bases at J, with 12 bases between. Germline V lookup: CDR1 SGHNT, CDR2 YENEEA. The CDR3 loop spans 14 amino acids. CDR3 coding DNA: TGTGCCAGCAGCGTAGGCGGGGATAACACTGAAGCTTTCTTT. Its protein is CASSVGGDNTEAFF.

At least ten counts were recorded for this clone. This chain joins TRBV21-1 and TRBJ2-7; TRBD2, the table's D call, was not compared with the DNA. TRBV21-1 is recorded as a pseudogene. The CDR3 length is 14 residues. CDR3 sequence reads: CASSKVAVSYEQYV. CDR3 sequence (DNA): TGTGCCAGCAGCAAAGTAGCGGTCTCCTACGAGCAGTACGTC.

The J gene is TRBJ1-4, the V gene TRBV7-9; weak D call: TRBD1 (6 bases). Germline V gene data show CDR1 as SEHNR and CDR2 as FQNEAQ (reference sequence). The CDR3 is 17 amino acids. V was clipped by 1 base and J by 7 bases, with 19 bases between them. The CDR3 DNA reads as TGTGCCAGCAGCTTAGGCGGGGGATATCAGGGGACTGAAAAACTGTTTTTT. It specifies CASSLGGGYQGTEKLFF.

The chain uses TRBV6-5 and TRBJ1-4; D is possibly TRBD1 (6 bases). Trimming shortened V by 0 bases and J by 7 bases, and 9 bases separated the two germline ends. This CDR3 spans 14 amino acids. Germline assignment: CDR1 MNHEY and CDR2 SVGAGI. This chain's CDR3 is CASSYSEGGEKLFF. The DNA of the CDR3 is TGTGCCAGCAGTTACTCGGAAGGGGGTGAAAAACTGTTTTTT.

J is TRBJ1-5 and V is TRBV7-2, with 9 nucleotides matching TRBD1. This CDR3 region has 19 residues. Germline V CDR1 and CDR2: SGHTA, FQGNSA. After removal of 0 bases from V and 7 bases from J, the junction contained 16 bases not matched to a gene. CDR3 sequence reads: CASSLAPARLQGAGQPQHF. CDR3 nucleotides: TGTGCCAGCAGCTTAGCCCCTGCACGACTACAGGGGGCTGGGCAGCCCCAGCATTTT.

The J gene is TRBJ1-2, the V gene TRBV11-3; no clear D gene. CDR3 length: 14 residues. V shed 5 bases and J shed 8 bases, with 18 bases lying between them. Germline loops: CDR1 SGHNT, CDR2 YENEEA. The CDR3 DNA is TGTGCCAGCAGCCCCCGCCCCGACATCGGAGGCTACACCTTC. Its protein is CASSPRPDIGGYTF.

The chain carries TRBV11-2 and TRBJ2-7; 10 bases agree with TRBD1. CDR3 size: 15 residues. The V segment lost 3 bases and the J segment 7 bases; nucleotides outside the gene matches: 9. CDR1 and CDR2 (germline): SGHAT, FQNNGV. The CDR3 nucleotides read TGTGCCAGCAGCTTGACAGGGGGCCGATCGGAGGAGCAGTACGTC. Protein sequence: CASSLTGGRSEEQYV.

This chain uses TRBV9 with TRBJ2-5; 10 bases are a match to TRBD2. The CDR3 consists of 14 residues. The germline V gene encodes CDR1 SGDLS and CDR2 YYNGEE. J lost 9 bases, V lost 4 bases, and 9 bases had no gene match. The CDR3 region is CASSYDGTSVAQYF. The CDR3 nucleotides are TGTGCCAGCAGCTATGATGGGACTAGCGTGGCCCAGTACTTC.

Notes on this clone: This sample also contains other DNA sequences that code for the same CDR3. This chain uses TRBV7-2 with TRBJ1-5; no firm D call. The germline gives CDR1 SGHTA, CDR2 FQGNSA. V was clipped by 6 bases and J by 4 bases, with 13 bases between them. The CDR3 has 14 residues. The CDR3 here is CASSERVGNQPQHF. Written as DNA, the CDR3 is TGTGCCAGCAGTGAGCGAGTGGGTAATCAGCCCCAGCATTTT.

The J gene is TRBJ1-5, the V gene TRBV19; D possibly corresponds to TRBD1 (5 bases). Germline loops: CDR1 LNHDA, CDR2 SQIVND (reference sequence). The V gene lost 5 bases and the J gene lost 4 bases, with 12 bases spanning the gap. The CDR3 totals 14 residues. The CDR3 DNA is TGTGCCAGTAGTGGAGTGGGGGGGAATCAGCCCCAGCATTTT. Its translation is CASSGVGGNQPQHF.

V is TRBV18 and J is TRBJ1-3, with D possibly TRBD1 on 6 matching bases. With 5 bases removed from V and 0 bases from J, the gap between germline ends came to 14 bases. CDR3 length: 16 amino acids. Per germline, CDR1 KGHSH and CDR2 LQKENI. The CDR3, as DNA: TGTGCCAGCTCAAGGACGACAGGACTCTCTGGAAACACCATATATTTT. Its protein is CASSRTTGLSGNTIYF.

The chain recombines TRBV11-2 with TRBJ2-1; the match to TRBD2 covers 11 bases. Losses at the gene ends were 5 bases for V and 9 bases for J; bases not matched to a gene: 9. This CDR3 comprises 15 residues. CDR1 is SGHAT and CDR2 is FQNNGV in the germline V gene. This chain's CDR3 is CASSPTTSGTGEQFF. In nucleotides, the CDR3 is TGTGCCAGCAGCCCAACGACTAGCGGGACTGGTGAGCAGTTCTTC.

This chain joins TRBV9 and TRBJ2-1, with 9 nucleotides matching TRBD2. With V trimmed by 4 bases and J by 6 bases, 14 bases remained unmatched. This CDR3 is 17 amino acids long. Germline V gene sequence: CDR1 SGDLS, CDR2 YYNGEE. This CDR3 is CASSSRLAGALSNEQFF. The CDR3 DNA is TGTGCCAGCAGCTCAAGATTAGCGGGGGCGCTATCCAATGAGCAGTTCTTC.

V and J are TRBV7-9 and TRBJ2-1; 9 nucleotides align to TRBD1. The J segment lost 5 bases and the V segment lost 5 bases, leaving 4 bases of the junction unmatched. Germline lookup yields CDR1 SEHNR and CDR2 FQNEAQ (reference sequence). This CDR3 has 14 amino acids. The DNA for the CDR3 is TGTGCCAGCAGCCGGACAGGGGTCAACAATGAGCAGTTCTTC. This sequence encodes CASSRTGVNNEQFF.

The chain has TRBV6-1 and TRBJ2-3, with D uncertain. CDR1 is MNHNS, CDR2 SASEGT, per germline. V lost 1 base to trimming and J lost 1 base, with 12 bases between them. CDR3 length: 16 residues. The CDR3 DNA sequence: TGTGCCAGCAGTGAAGGCCCGGGTTTAGGCACAGATACGCAGTATTTT. It is translated as CASSEGPGLGTDTQYF.

The chain is built from TRBV6-1 and TRBJ1-4; unclear D gene. Trimming took off 2 bases at V and 7 bases at J, with 14 bases between the two ends. This CDR3 comprises 15 residues. The germline V gene encodes CDR1 MNHNS and CDR2 SASEGT. The CDR3 DNA reads as TGTGCCAGCAGTGAACGACAAGGCCTCTTTGAAAAACTGTTTTTT. Residues: CASSERQGLFEKLFF.

This clone was counted a single time. The gene calls are TRBV28 and TRBJ2-4; possibly TRBD2 for D (6 bases). Germline V gene lookup returns CDR1 MDHEN and CDR2 SYDVKM. The V end was cut by 4 bases, the J end by 2 bases, with 15 bases between. The CDR3 extends over 16 amino acids. DNA of the CDR3: TGTGCCAGCAGTTCCGGGAGTAGCGGTTCCAAAAACATTCAGTACTTC. It is translated as CASSSGSSGSKNIQYF.

This chain joins TRBV6-5 and TRBJ1-1; a weak D match, TRBD1 (5 bases). The ends were cut back, 5 bases at V and 8 bases at J, with 15 bases in the middle. The CDR3 runs 13 residues. Per germline, CDR1 MNHEY and CDR2 SVGAGI. The CDR3 protein is CASSLAGTREAFF. The CDR3 coding sequence is TGTGCCAGCAGTCTAGCCGGGACTCGGGAAGCTTTCTTT.

The chain employs TRBV6-5 and TRBJ2-7; TRBD2 is a possible D gene (5 bases). V lost 2 bases to trimming and J lost 0 bases, with 14 bases between them. The CDR3 loop spans 16 amino acids. CDR1 is MNHEY and CDR2 is SVGAGI in the germline V gene. CDR3 sequence reads: CASSYPSEDGSYEQYF. CDR3 in DNA: TGTGCCAGCAGTTACCCATCGGAGGACGGCTCCTACGAGCAGTACTTC.

On this clone itself: The same CDR3 is also encoded by other DNA sequences in this sample. This sequence joins TRBV10-3 and TRBJ2-5, with D unresolved. V was cut by 3 bases and J by 5 bases, with 4 bases left in between. CDR1 and CDR2 (germline): ENHRY, SYGVKD. The CDR3 totals 11 residues. DNA of the CDR3: TGTGCCATCAGTGACCGGGAGACCCAGTACTTC. Protein sequence: CAISDRETQYF.